Following are 3 T cell receptor beta chains from one sample sequenced in a study of CD4 T cells in relation to SARS-CoV-2 and coronaviruses. No cognate antigen is known for these TCRs. Before the COVID-19 pandemic, during about 2011-2019, CD4+ T cells were taken from unexposed donors. After nine to ten days of culture, CD4+ T cells were isolated. TCRdb keeps only in-frame clones here, not all; method: immunoSEQ multiplex PCR. The profile covers about 25,000 clones, with over 70% appearing a single time and under 15% taken by the ten largest. Sequencing was performed on CD4+ T cells from PBMCs, cultured in vitro. Every receptor here comes from a human donor in good health.

The chain employs TRBV6-5 and TRBJ1-5; D ambiguous. The V end lost 7 bases, the J end lost 2 bases, and 9 bases lay between the germline ends. The CDR3 runs to 13 residues. Germline assignment: CDR1 MNHEY and CDR2 SVGAGI. CDR3 sequence: CASIQEGNQPQHF. The CDR3, as DNA: TGTGCCAGCATTCAGGAGGGCAATCAGCCCCAGCATTTT.

This chain uses TRBV7-2 with TRBJ2-5, with a possible D match to TRBD2 (6 bases). Trimming cost V 5 bases and J 5 bases, with 21 bases left between them. Germline V gene data show CDR1 as SGHTA and CDR2 as FQGNSA. The CDR3 loop spans 16 amino acids. In nucleotides, the CDR3 is TGTGCCAGCAGCACCGGGACTCCCCTCGGCCAGGAGACCCAGTACTTC. It yields the protein CASSTGTPLGQETQYF.

The chain carries TRBV19 and TRBJ2-7; D perhaps matches TRBD1 (5 bases). The CDR3 spans 13 residues. The germline CDR1 and CDR2 sequences are LNHDA and SQIVND (reference sequence). Trimming took off 1 base at V and 3 bases at J, with 7 bases between the two ends. CDR3 sequence reads: CASSIGQIYEQYF. DNA of the CDR3: TGTGCCAGTAGTATAGGACAGATCTACGAGCAGTACTTC.